The clone carrying this TCR beta chain was counted at least ten times. Its target is not known. This sample was taken from a study of read filtering for tumor transcriptome and immune sequencing. Study at large: By R-ISS, stages I, II and III held roughly 8, 15 and 7 patients. Transcriptome libraries were built from DNase-treated RNA.

The CDR3 covers 16 residues. The V segment lost 5 bases and the J segment 3 bases; nucleotides outside the gene matches: 13. Germline V CDR1 and CDR2: SEHNR, FQNEAQ (reference sequence). Sampling of bone marrow took place during active disease in every patient. Molecular barcoded adaptors covering alpha/delta and beta/gamma chains were used on about 0.4 ug RNA. TCRdb fed the reads into MiXCR, producing one record per CDR3 protein. The table lists 75,000 to 95,000 distinct CDR3 sequences, approximately 13% of them singletons. General study points: The CD138-negative fraction was mixed bone marrow immune cells, not pure T cells.

This receptor was taken from a donor aged 40 or older with multiple myeloma. Sequencing used a population of CD138-negative cells sorted from bone marrow. This rearrangement joins TRBV7-9 to TRBJ2-7; 7 bases match TRBD2. CDR3 sequence reads: CASSPWREGRLYEQYF. CDR3 bases: TGTGCCAGCAGCCCGTGGAGGGAGGGCCGCCTCTACGAGCAGTACTTC.